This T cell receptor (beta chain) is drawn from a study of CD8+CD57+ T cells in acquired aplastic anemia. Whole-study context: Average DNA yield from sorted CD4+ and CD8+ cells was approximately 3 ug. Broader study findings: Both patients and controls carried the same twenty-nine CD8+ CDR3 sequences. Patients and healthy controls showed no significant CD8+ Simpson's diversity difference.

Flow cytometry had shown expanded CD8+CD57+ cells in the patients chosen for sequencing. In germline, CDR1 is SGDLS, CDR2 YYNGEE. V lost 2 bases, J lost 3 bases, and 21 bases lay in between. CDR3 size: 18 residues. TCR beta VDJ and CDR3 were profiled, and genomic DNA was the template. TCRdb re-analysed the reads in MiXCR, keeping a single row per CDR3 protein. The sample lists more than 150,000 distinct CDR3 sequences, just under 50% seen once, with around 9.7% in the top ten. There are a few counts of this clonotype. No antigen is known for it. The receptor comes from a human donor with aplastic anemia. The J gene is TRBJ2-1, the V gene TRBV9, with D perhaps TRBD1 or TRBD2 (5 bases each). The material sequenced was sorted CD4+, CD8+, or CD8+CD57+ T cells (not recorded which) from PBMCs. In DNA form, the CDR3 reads TGTGCCAGCAGCGTGGCCTCTGGGAATGGGGGTTACTACAATGAGCAGTTCTTC. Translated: CASSVASGNGGYYNEQFF.